Included here is one TCR beta chain sequence, with context. Repertoires were generated with immunoSEQ multiplex PCR, while TCRdb's copy carries only in-frame clones and drops some. The data hold about 51,000 clones, with approximately 94% observed a single time. This entry is derived from a study of T cell changes during pregnancy in multiple sclerosis. The germline CDR1 and CDR2 sequences are KGHSH and LQKENI. Trimming cost V 1 base and J 4 bases, with 16 bases left between them. CDR3 length: 16 amino acids. The material sequenced was CD4+ T cells from peripheral blood mononuclear cells, taken in the second trimester of pregnancy. The receptor's source is a female donor with multiple sclerosis, enrolled in a pregnancy study. The chain is built from TRBV18 and TRBJ1-1, with a possible D match to TRBD1 (6 bases). DNA for the CDR3: TGTGCCAGCTCACCACGTCAAACAGGGAGAGGCACTGAAGCTTTCTTT. It specifies CASSPRQTGRGTEAFF.